The 8 T cell receptor beta chains reported below all come from one sample, sequenced in a study of blood T cell repertoires in COVID-19. Sequencing was performed with immunoSEQ multiplex PCR; in TCRdb, only in-frame clones are kept and a portion is missing. The sample yields about 280,000 clones, 85% seen once. Sequences were obtained from peripheral blood. Receptors were obtained from a human donor in a cohort sampled during active COVID-19.

This clone was observed a handful of times. The chain couples TRBV28 to TRBJ1-2, with TRBD1 matching over 8 bases. The V gene end was trimmed by 3 bases and the J gene end by 7 bases; junction bases not matched to a gene: 4. This CDR3 contains 13 residues. Germline V CDR1 and CDR2: MDHEN, SYDVKM. The CDR3 sequence: CASSFQGALGYTF. The CDR3, as DNA: TGTGCCAGCAGTTTTCAGGGGGCGCTTGGCTACACCTTC.

This clone occurred once. The chain joins TRBV28 to TRBJ2-6; maybe TRBD1 (5 bases). Germline V gene data show CDR1 as MDHEN and CDR2 as SYDVKM. This CDR3 is built from 21 residues. The ends were cut back, 3 bases at V and 0 bases at J, with 24 bases in the middle. The CDR3 loop is CASSFWGLAGRHGSGANVLTF. The CDR3 DNA is TGTGCCAGCAGTTTTTGGGGCTTAGCAGGGCGTCACGGCTCTGGGGCCAACGTCCTGACTTTC.

The rearrangement links TRBV7-2 to TRBJ2-3; D gene unclear. This CDR3 contains 15 residues. V lost 5 bases to trimming and J lost 0 bases, with 12 bases between them. Germline V gene data show CDR1 as SGHTA and CDR2 as FQGNSA. The CDR3: CASSALPVSTDTQYF. In nucleotides, the CDR3 is TGTGCCAGCAGCGCTCTTCCAGTAAGCACAGATACGCAGTATTTT.

V and J are TRBV28 and TRBJ1-5, with D possibly being TRBD1 (6 bases). Germline CDR1 and CDR2: MDHEN and SYDVKM. The CDR3 length is 12 residues. The CDR3 spells CKTSGGNQPQHF. The CDR3 region has the DNA TGTAAAACCTCAGGGGGCAATCAGCCCCAGCATTTT.

This chain connects TRBV5-6 to TRBJ2-5, with TRBD2 as a possible D gene (6 bases). Germline assignment: CDR1 SGHDT and CDR2 YYEEEE. The CDR3 consists of 16 residues. V shed 7 bases and J shed 4 bases, with 23 bases lying between them. Here the CDR3 reads CASSGPTLTRAETQYF. The CDR3 DNA reads TGTGCCAGCTCGGGACCGACCCTGACTAGAGCAGAGACCCAGTACTTC.

The CDR3 DNA reads as TGTGCCAGCAGTTTTAGCTCAACTAATGAAAAACTGTTTTTT. Residues: CASSFSSTNEKLFF. The chain uses TRBV28 and TRBJ1-4; D gene unclear. Germline values: CDR1 MDHEN, CDR2 SYDVKM. V was cut by 3 bases and J by 0 bases, with 5 bases left in between. The CDR3 runs 14 residues.

The CDR3 sequence: CASSLWTGGRETQYF. DNA of the CDR3: TGTGCCAGCAGCCTGTGGACAGGGGGCCGAGAGACCCAGTACTTC. V usage is TRBV7-9 and J usage is TRBJ2-5; 11 bases line up with TRBD1. The CDR3 is made up of 15 amino acids. After removal of 5 bases from V and 4 bases from J, the junction contained 6 bases not matched to a gene. Germline assignment: CDR1 SEHNR and CDR2 FQNEAQ (reference sequence).

Worth noting for this clone: Other DNA sequences in the same sample also yield this CDR3. This rearrangement joins TRBV6-5 to TRBJ2-1, with D possibly being TRBD2 (5 bases). Trimming shortened V by 0 bases and J by 4 bases, and 10 bases separated the two germline ends. CDR1 MNHEY and CDR2 SVGAGI come from the germline V gene. This CDR3 spans 15 amino acids. DNA of the CDR3: TGTGCCAGCAGTTACTCGGGAGTCGGGTACAATGAGCAGTTCTTC. Protein product: CASSYSGVGYNEQFF.